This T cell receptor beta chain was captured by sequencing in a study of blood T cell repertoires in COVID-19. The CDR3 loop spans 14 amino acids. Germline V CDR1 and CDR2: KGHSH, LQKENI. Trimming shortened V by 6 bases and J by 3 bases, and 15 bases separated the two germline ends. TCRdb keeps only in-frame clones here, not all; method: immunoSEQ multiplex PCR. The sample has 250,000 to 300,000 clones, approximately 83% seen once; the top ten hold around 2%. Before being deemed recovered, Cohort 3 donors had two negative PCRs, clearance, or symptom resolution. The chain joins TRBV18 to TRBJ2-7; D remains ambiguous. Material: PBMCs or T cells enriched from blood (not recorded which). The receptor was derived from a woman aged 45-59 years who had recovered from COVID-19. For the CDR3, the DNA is TGTGCCAGCTCGGCCTCACGGGTAAGCTACGAGCAGTACTTC. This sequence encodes CASSASRVSYEQYF.